This TCR beta chain was sequenced for a study of blood T cell repertoires in COVID-19. The protocol was immunoSEQ multiplex PCR, while the TCRdb copy is restricted to in-frame clones and leaves out a portion. The sample records about 270,000 clones, 85% to 90% being singletons. Trimming removed 4 bases from V and 0 bases from J; junction bases left unmatched: 14. The CDR3 totals 19 residues. From germline, CDR1 is LNHDA and CDR2 SQIVND (reference sequence). The source of this sequence is a woman aged 18-29 years who had recovered from COVID-19. Sequencing was carried out using PBMCs or T cells enriched from blood (not recorded which). V usage is TRBV19 and J usage is TRBJ1-1, with 10 bases fitting TRBD1. CDR3 nucleotide sequence: TGTGCCAGTAGTACCCCCCCCCGGGACAGGGGTCGGCTGAACACTGAAGCTTTCTTT. Protein product: CASSTPPRDRGRLNTEAFF.